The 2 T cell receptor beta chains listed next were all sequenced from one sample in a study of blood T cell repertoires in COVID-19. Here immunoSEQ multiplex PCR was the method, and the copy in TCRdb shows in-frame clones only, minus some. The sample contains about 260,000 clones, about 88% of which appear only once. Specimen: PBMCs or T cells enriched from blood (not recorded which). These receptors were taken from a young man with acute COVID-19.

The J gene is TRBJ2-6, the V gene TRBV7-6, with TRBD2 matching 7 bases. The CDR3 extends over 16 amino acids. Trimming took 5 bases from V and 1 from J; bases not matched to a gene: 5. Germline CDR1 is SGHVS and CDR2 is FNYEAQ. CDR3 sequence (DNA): TGTGCCAGCAGCCGGGGGGTAGGGTCTGGGGCCAACGTCCTGACTTTC. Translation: CASSRGVGSGANVLTF.

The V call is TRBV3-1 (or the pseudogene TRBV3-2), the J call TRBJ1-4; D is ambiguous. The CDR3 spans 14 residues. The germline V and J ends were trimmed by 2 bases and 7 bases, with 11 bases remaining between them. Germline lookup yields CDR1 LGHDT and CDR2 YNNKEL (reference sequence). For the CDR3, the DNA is TGTGCCAGCAGCCAACGGGGAGGAGGTGAAAAACTGTTTTTT. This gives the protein CASSQRGGGEKLFF.